Listed here is a single T cell receptor (beta chain). No antigen is known for it. Trimming took off 4 bases at V and 7 bases at J, with 6 bases between the two ends. The CDR3 sequence is 12 residues long. Germline values: CDR1 SGDLS, CDR2 YYNGEE. The data were obtained in a study of human T cells and chemical hapten exposure. Overall study context: From small differences in pooled library volume came most of the variation in per-sample TCR yields.

The study's library attached unique molecular identifiers to single cDNA molecules. Original processing methods: The median was around 88,000 TCRs per sample, ranging 23,224 to 690,600. TCRdb re-analysed the RACE reads in MiXCR, keeping a single row per CDR3 protein. For this entry, the V and J calls and clone size follow TCRdb and not the study's own pipeline. The sample carries 100,000 to 150,000 distinct CDR3 sequences, about 9.4% recorded once. Time point here: healthy volunteer bleed at 2 weeks. Total RNA was isolated from whole blood that had not been fractionated. Study outcomes and limitations: The number of TCRs above 1 in 1000 frequency did not change after DPC sensitization.

The chain carries TRBV9 and TRBJ1-6; no reliable D call. The sequenced sample was whole blood. The sequence was obtained from a male donor in good health. Some clones in this sample may be carry-over from other donors' samples. CDR3 DNA sequence: TGTGCCAGCAGCCTTAAGAATTCACCCCTCCACTTT. It specifies CASSLKNSPLHF.